This entry lists 13 T cell receptor beta chains sequenced from one sample in a study of blood T cell repertoires in COVID-19. The assay was immunoSEQ multiplex PCR, and TCRdb's table has in-frame clones only and misses some. Of about 200,000 clones in the sample, more than 85% were seen once. The specimen was peripheral blood. These receptor sequences come from a man between 60 and 70 years old with COVID-19, enrolled during active disease.

On this clone itself: At one of its ends the junction is not consistent with the germline gene, which may arise from a read error. The chain recombines TRBV6-6 with TRBJ2-7; the D gene is possibly TRBD2 (5 bases). This CDR3 has 13 amino acids. CDR1 is MNHNY and CDR2 is SVGAGI in the germline V gene (reference sequence). The CDR3 DNA reads TGTGCCAGCACCCCACGGGGTCGGGATATTTTCTTCTTC. This translates into CASTPRGRDIFFF.

The chain employs TRBV14 and TRBJ1-2; 7 nucleotides line up with TRBD1. Losses at the gene ends were 4 bases for V and 3 bases for J; bases not matched to a gene: 2. The CDR3 is 13 amino acids. The V gene's germline CDR1 is SGHDN and CDR2 FVKESK. The CDR3 region is CASSRQGHYGYTF. DNA of the CDR3: TGTGCCAGCAGCCGACAGGGACACTATGGCTACACCTTC. Full variable domain (remainder filled in from reference TRBV14 and TRBJ1-2): EAGVTQFPSHSVIEKGQTVTLRCDPISGHDNLYWYRRVMGKEIKFLLHFVKESKQDESGMPNNRFLAERTGGTYSTLKVQPAELEDSGVYFCASSRQGHYGYTFGSGTRLTVV.

The chain has TRBV27 and TRBJ2-2; D perhaps matches TRBD2 (6 bases). The CDR3 covers 17 residues. V was cut by 0 bases and J by 4 bases, with 15 bases left in between. Looked up from germline, CDR1 is MNHEY and CDR2 is SMNVEV (reference sequence). In DNA, the CDR3 is TGTGCCAGCAGTTTATCTTACCGGGAGACGTCCACCGGGGAGCTGTTTTTT. As protein: CASSLSYRETSTGELFF.

The chain has TRBV30 and TRBJ2-2; a weak D match, TRBD2 (6 bases). The CDR3 consists of 13 residues. CDR1 and CDR2 (germline): GTSNPN, SVGIG (reference sequence). V lost 4 bases, J lost 4 bases, and 10 bases lay in between. Written as DNA, the CDR3 is TGTGCCTGGACCTGGAGGGTCACCGGGGAGCTGTTTTTT. Protein sequence: CAWTWRVTGELFF.

The CDR3 here is CASSRTGWGNTEAFF. CDR3 nucleotides: TGTGCCAGCAGCCGTACAGGGTGGGGGAACACTGAAGCTTTCTTT. The gene calls are TRBV3-1 (or the pseudogene TRBV3-2) and TRBJ1-1; D perhaps matches TRBD1 (6 bases). The CDR3 spans 15 residues. V lost 4 bases to trimming and J lost 1 base, with 13 bases between them. CDR1 and CDR2 from the germline V gene are LGHDT and YNNKEL (reference sequence).

The chain is built from TRBV6-5 and TRBJ1-2; unclear D gene. CDR1 MNHEY and CDR2 SVGAGI come from the germline V gene. CDR3 length: 13 amino acids. V was shortened by 6 bases and J by 2 bases, with 10 bases between the two germline ends. CDR3 sequence (DNA): TGTGCCAGCAGGAGAGGGTTGAACTATGGCTACACCTTC. As protein: CASRRGLNYGYTF.

V usage is TRBV15 and J usage is TRBJ1-3; 7 nucleotides line up with TRBD1. Germline V gene data show CDR1 as LNHNV and CDR2 as YYDKDF (reference sequence). The CDR3 has 17 residues. The V gene end was trimmed by 5 bases and the J gene end by 4 bases; junction bases not matched to a gene: 14. The CDR3 DNA sequence: TGTGCCACCAGCGTGGGCCCTAGACAGGGACTCGGAAACACCATATATTTT. Its translation: CATSVGPRQGLGNTIYF.

This rearrangement joins TRBV4-1 to TRBJ1-2, with D hard to call. The V end was cut by 0 bases, the J end by 5 bases, with 16 bases between. Per germline, CDR1 MGHRA and CDR2 YSYEKL. This CDR3 region has 16 residues. The CDR3 protein is CASSQDPSSAAYGYTF. The DNA for the CDR3 is TGCGCCAGCAGCCAAGACCCTTCCAGTGCGGCTTATGGCTACACCTTC.

This rearrangement joins TRBV9 to TRBJ1-4, with TRBD1 matching over 7 bases. CDR3 length: 20 amino acids. V was clipped by 4 bases and J by 0 bases; unmatched bases: 18. Germline CDR1 SGDLS, CDR2 YYNGEE. CDR3 sequence reads: CASSPNSPGQTYATNEKLFF. CDR3 nucleotide sequence: TGTGCCAGCAGCCCGAACTCCCCGGGACAGACTTATGCAACTAATGAAAAACTGTTTTTT.

V is TRBV12-3 or TRBV12-4 and J is TRBJ1-5; no clear D gene. V shed 2 bases and J shed 6 bases, with 8 bases lying between them. This CDR3 is 13 amino acids long. The CDR3 sequence is CASSLISRQPQHF. CDR3 sequence (DNA): TGTGCCAGCAGTTTAATTTCTCGTCAGCCCCAGCATTTT.

This clone was found once. This chain uses TRBV4-2 with TRBJ2-7; 7 bases are shared with TRBD2. Per germline, CDR1 LGHNA and CDR2 YNFKEQ. This CDR3 has 15 amino acids. The trim removed 0 bases at V and 3 bases at J, leaving 5 bases unmatched. The CDR3 here is CASSQDGGGIYEQYF. The CDR3 region has the DNA TGTGCCAGCAGCCAAGATGGGGGGGGGATCTACGAGCAGTACTTC.

This clone appeared a few times. This sequence joins TRBV5-3 and TRBJ2-7, with a tentative D call TRBD2 (7 bases). TRBV5-3 is an ORF for which the function is uncertain. V was pared by 3 bases and J by 6 bases, with 19 bases between. This CDR3 is built from 15 residues. As DNA, the CDR3 is TGTGCCAGAAGCTCCCAGGGGAGGGCGCCCCCCGAGCAGTACTTC. Protein product: CARSSQGRAPPEQYF.

The V gene is TRBV28, the J gene TRBJ2-1; D possibly corresponds to TRBD1 (6 bases). Germline V gene data show CDR1 as MDHEN and CDR2 as SYDVKM. The CDR3 is made up of 12 amino acids. The ends were cut back, 6 bases at V and 9 bases at J, with 12 bases in the middle. For the CDR3, the DNA is TGTGCCAGCAGCGTACAGGGACCTGAGCAGTTCTTC. Translating it yields CASSVQGPEQFF. The whole variable domain, remainder taken from reference TRBV28 and TRBJ2-1, is DVKVTQSSRYLVKRTGEKVFLECVQDMDHENMFWYRQDPGLGLRLIYFSYDVKMKEKGDIPEGYSVSREKKERFSLILESASTNQTSMYLCASSVQGPEQFFGPGTRLTVL.